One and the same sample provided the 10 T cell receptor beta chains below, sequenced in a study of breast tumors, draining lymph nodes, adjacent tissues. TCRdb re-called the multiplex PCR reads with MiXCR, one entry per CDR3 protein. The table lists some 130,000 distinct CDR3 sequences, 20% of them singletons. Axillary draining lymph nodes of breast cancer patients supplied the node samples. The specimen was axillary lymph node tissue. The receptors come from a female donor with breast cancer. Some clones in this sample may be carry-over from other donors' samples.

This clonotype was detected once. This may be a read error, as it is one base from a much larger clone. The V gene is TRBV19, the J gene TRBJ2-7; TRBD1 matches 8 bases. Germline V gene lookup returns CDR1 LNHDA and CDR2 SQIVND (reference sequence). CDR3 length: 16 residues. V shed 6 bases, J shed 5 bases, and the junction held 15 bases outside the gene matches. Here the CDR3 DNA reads TGTGCCAGTAGCCTCTCCTACAGGGGGGTTATCGACGAGCAGTACTTC. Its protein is CASSLSYRGVIDEQYF.

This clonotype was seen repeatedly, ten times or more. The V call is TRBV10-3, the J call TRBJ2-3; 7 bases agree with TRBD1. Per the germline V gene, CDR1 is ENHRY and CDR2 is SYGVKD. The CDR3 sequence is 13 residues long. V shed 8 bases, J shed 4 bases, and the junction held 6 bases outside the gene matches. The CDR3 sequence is CAIGQDQSDTQYF. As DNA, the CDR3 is TGTGCCATCGGACAGGATCAATCAGATACGCAGTATTTT.

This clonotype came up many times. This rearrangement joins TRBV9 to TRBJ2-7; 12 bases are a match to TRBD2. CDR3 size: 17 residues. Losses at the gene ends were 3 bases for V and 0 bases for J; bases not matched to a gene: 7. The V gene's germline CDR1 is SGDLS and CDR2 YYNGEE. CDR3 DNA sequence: TGTGCCAGCAGCGAATCTAGCGGGAGGGGTAGCTCCTACGAGCAGTACTTC. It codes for CASSESSGRGSSYEQYF.

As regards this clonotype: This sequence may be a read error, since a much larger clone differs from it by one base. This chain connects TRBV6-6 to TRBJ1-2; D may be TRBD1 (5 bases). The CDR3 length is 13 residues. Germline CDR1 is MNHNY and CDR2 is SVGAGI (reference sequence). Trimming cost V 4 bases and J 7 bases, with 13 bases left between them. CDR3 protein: CASSCSTASGYTF. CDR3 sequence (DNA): TGTGCCAGCAGTTGCTCGACAGCTAGTGGCTACACCTTC.

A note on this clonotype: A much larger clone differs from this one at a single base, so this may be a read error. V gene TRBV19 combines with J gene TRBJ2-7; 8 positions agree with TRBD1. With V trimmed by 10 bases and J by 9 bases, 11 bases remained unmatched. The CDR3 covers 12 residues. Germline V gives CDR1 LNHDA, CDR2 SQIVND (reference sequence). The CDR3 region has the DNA TGTGCCACCCGGGACAGGCTTCACGGGCAGTACTTC. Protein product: CATRDRLHGQYF.

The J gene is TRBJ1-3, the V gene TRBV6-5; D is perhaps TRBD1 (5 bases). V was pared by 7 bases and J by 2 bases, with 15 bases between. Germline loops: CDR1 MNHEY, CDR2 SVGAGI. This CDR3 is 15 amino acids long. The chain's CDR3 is CASNPAGPPGNTIYF. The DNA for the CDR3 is TGTGCCAGCAACCCCGCAGGGCCGCCTGGAAACACCATATATTTT.

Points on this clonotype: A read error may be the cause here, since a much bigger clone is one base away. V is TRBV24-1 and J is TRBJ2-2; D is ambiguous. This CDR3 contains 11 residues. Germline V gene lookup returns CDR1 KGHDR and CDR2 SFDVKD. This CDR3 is CATSAGRALLF. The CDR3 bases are TGTGCCACCAGTGCTGGCCGGGCGCTGCTTTTT.

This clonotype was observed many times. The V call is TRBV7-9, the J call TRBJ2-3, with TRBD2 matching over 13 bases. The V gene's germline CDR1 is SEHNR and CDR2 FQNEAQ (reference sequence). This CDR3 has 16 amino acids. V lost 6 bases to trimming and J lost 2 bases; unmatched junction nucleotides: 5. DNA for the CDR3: TGTGCCAGCAGGAGGACTAGCGGGGGACCCACAGATACGCAGTATTTT. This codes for CASRRTSGGPTDTQYF.

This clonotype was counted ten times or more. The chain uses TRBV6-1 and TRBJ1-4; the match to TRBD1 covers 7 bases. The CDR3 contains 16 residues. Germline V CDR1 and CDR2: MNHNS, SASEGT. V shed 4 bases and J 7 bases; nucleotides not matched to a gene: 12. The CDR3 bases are TGTGCCAGCAGTGCCCCTCGATCAGGGGGGGGTGAAAAACTGTTTTTT. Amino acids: CASSAPRSGGGEKLFF.

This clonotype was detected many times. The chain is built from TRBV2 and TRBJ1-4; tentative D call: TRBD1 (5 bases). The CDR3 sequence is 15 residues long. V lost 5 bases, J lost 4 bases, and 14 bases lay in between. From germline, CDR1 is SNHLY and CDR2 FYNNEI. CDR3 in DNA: TGTGCCAGCAGTTTTAGCCGACAGCTTAATGAAAAACTGTTTTTT. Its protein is CASSFSRQLNEKLFF.